The sequence of this T cell receptor beta chain was determined in a study of cytomegalovirus exposure and HLA in healthy donors. As for the study in general: A prior analysis found about 110 million unique TCR beta sequences from 170 million or so T cells. General observations from the study: Reportedly, cytomegalovirus status was diagnosed with high sensitivity and specificity. As immune exposure information, only CMV serostatus was available. TCR beta chain V- and J-gene trimming was linked, in a later analysis, to a missense variant in DCLRE1C.

Looked up from germline, CDR1 is SQVTM and CDR2 is ANQGSEA. The CDR3 has 14 amino acids. The trim removed 6 bases at V and 4 bases at J, leaving 10 bases unmatched. The study ran its PCR with 60 Vbeta and 13 Jbeta primers. Profiled with immunoSEQ multiplex PCR; TCRdb holds only in-frame clones, not every one. The sample lists about 170,000 clones, around 80% occurring once. On this clone itself: Its antigen is undetermined.

The V and J genes are TRBV29-1 and TRBJ2-7; TRBD1 aligns across 9 bases. The sequenced sample consisted of PBMCs. The receptor's source is a male donor in good health and CMV-seronegative. CDR3: CSVAKQGAGYEQYF. The DNA of the CDR3 is TGCAGCGTGGCTAAACAGGGGGCAGGATACGAGCAGTACTTC.